This TCR beta chain was identified during a study of shared clonotypes between healthy human individuals. As for this clone: What it recognizes is unknown.

Study-wide points: Relative to clonotypes present in all four donors, those not shared had lower generation probabilities.

Several immunoSEQ plates received, in even portions, the genomic DNA of each subset. Method: immunoSEQ multiplex PCR; TCRdb's copy keeps in-frame clones and lacks some. The sample carries roughly 2.4 million clones, around 95% recorded once. This TCR was sampled from a man between 18 and 35 years old in good health. Sequencing input: naive CD4+ T cells sorted from blood. The subset was: CD45RA+ positively selected.

In nucleotides, the CDR3 is TGTGCCAGCAGCTTAGAATTGGCCGCGAAGTTCTTC. Encoded protein: CASSLELAAKFF. The chain couples TRBV7-8 to TRBJ2-1; no reliable D call. The germline CDR1 and CDR2 sequences are SGHVS and FQNEAQ. The CDR3 runs to 12 residues. Trimming removed 1 base at V and 14 bases at J, with 12 bases between.